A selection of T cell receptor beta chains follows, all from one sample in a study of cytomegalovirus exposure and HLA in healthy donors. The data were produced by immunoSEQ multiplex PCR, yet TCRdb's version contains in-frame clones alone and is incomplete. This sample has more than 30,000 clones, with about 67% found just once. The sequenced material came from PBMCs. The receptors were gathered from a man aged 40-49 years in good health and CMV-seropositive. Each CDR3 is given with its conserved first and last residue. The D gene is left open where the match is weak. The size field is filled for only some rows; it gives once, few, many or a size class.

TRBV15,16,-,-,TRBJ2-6,CATSRQGFTGANVLTF,TGTGCCACCAGCAGACAGGGTTTTACTGGGGCCAACGTCCTGACTTTC
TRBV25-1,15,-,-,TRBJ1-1,CASSEVGGSDTEAFF,TGTGCCAGCAGTGAAGTGGGGGGTTCGGACACTGAAGCTTTCTTT
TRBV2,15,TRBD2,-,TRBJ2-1,CASKGLAGAGGEQFF,TGTGCCAGCAAGGGACTAGCGGGGGCGGGAGGTGAGCAGTTCTTC
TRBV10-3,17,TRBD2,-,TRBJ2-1,CAISGLAGGGSYNEQFF,TGTGCCATCAGTGGACTAGCGGGGGGCGGCTCCTACAATGAGCAGTTCTTC
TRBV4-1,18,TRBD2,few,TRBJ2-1,CASSPSDRTSGGGYEQFF,TGCGCCAGCAGCCCCTCCGACCGAACCAGCGGGGGTGGTTATGAGCAGTTCTTC
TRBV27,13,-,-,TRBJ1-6,CASSWDTNSPLHF,TGTGCCAGCAGTTGGGACACTAATTCACCCCTCCACTTT
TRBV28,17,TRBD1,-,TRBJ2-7,CASSLWGTGEWQYEQYF,TGTGCCAGCAGTTTATGGGGGACAGGGGAGTGGCAGTACGAGCAGTACTTC
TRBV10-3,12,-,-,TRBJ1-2,CAIGTYNYGYTF,TGTGCCATTGGGACATACAACTATGGCTACACCTTC
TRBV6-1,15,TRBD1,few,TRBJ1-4,CASSEAQGAFEKLFF,TGTGCCAGCAGTGAAGCGCAGGGGGCTTTTGAAAAACTGTTTTTT
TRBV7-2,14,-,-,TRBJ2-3,CASSRDSSTDTQYF,TGTGCCAGCAGCCGGGACTCTAGCACAGATACGCAGTATTTT
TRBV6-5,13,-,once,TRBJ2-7,CASSYGRAYEQYF,TGTGCCAGCAGTTACGGTCGAGCCTACGAGCAGTACTTC
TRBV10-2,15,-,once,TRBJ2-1,CASSDPSRAHNEQFF,TGCGCCAGCAGTGATCCCTCCAGGGCCCACAATGAGCAGTTCTTC
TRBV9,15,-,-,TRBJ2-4,CASSAPGTGGNIQYF,TGTGCCAGCAGCGCACCCGGGACCGGGGGAAACATTCAGTACTTC
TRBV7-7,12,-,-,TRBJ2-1,CASSPDSGEQFF,TGTGCCAGCAGCCCGGACTCCGGTGAGCAGTTCTTC
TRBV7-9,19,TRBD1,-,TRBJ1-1,CASSLLVTKQGAENTEAFF,TGTGCCAGCAGCTTACTCGTTACCAAACAGGGGGCGGAGAACACTGAAGCTTTCTTT
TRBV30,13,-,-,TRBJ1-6,CAWSAGNNSPLHF,TGTGCCTGGAGTGCAGGGAATAATTCACCCCTCCACTTT
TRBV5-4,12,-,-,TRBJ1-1,CASSGESTEAFF,TGTGCCAGCAGCGGGGAGAGCACTGAAGCTTTCTTT
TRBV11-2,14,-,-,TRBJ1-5,CASSLGGPDQPQHF,TGTGCCAGCAGCTTAGGGGGGCCAGATCAGCCCCAGCATTTT
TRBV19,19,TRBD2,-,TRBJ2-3,CASSATARGGRSRGDTQYF,TGTGCCAGTAGTGCGACTGCGCGGGGGGGCCGCAGCCGGGGAGATACGCAGTATTTT
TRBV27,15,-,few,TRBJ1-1,CASSLTLSMNTEAFF,TGTGCCAGCAGTTTAACACTAAGCATGAACACTGAAGCTTTCTTT
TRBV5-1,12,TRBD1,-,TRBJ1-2,CASSSGQGGYTF,TGCGCCAGCAGCTCGGGACAGGGCGGCTACACCTTC
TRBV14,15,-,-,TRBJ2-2,CASSQVGENTGELFF,TGTGCCAGCAGCCAGGTGGGAGAGAACACCGGGGAGCTGTTTTTT
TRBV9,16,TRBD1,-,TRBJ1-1,CASSVGGGTGGTAAFF,TGTGCCAGCAGCGTAGGGGGGGGGACAGGGGGTACAGCGGCTTTCTTT
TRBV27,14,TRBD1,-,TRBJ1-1,CASSLGTGTTEAFF,TGTGCCAGCAGTCTCGGGACAGGGACCACTGAAGCTTTCTTT
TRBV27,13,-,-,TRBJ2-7,CASSITGSHEQYF,TGTGCCAGCAGCATTACAGGTAGCCACGAGCAGTACTTC
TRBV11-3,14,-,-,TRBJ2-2,CASSLEAATGELFF,TGTGCCAGCAGCTTAGAAGCTGCAACCGGGGAGCTGTTTTTT
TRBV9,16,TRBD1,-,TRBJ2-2,CASSVPLTGPTGELFF,TGTGCCAGCAGCGTACCCCTGACAGGGCCCACCGGGGAGCTGTTTTTT
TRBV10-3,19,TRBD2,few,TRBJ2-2,CAIVKFGGLAGAYTGELFF,TGTGCCATCGTAAAATTTGGAGGATTAGCGGGGGCCTACACCGGGGAGCTGTTTTTT
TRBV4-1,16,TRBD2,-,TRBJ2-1,CASSPQGLAGEYEQFF,TGCGCCAGCAGCCCTCAGGGACTAGCGGGTGAGTATGAGCAGTTCTTC
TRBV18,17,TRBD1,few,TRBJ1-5,CASSRQDRGLGNQPQHF,TGTGCCAGCTCACGCCAGGACAGGGGGCTTGGCAATCAGCCCCAGCATTTT
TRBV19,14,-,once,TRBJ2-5,CASSIDAGKGTQYF,TGTGCCAGTAGTATAGATGCAGGGAAAGGGACCCAGTACTTC
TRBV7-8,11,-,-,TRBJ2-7,CASSYEYEQYF,TGTGCCAGCAGCTATGAGTACGAGCAGTACTTC
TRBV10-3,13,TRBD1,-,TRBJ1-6,CAIEGRGTSPLHF,TGTGCCATCGAGGGCAGGGGGACTTCACCCCTCCACTTT
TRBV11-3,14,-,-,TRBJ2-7,CASSFDRSSYEQYF,TGTGCCAGCAGCTTCGACAGGTCTTCCTACGAGCAGTACTTC
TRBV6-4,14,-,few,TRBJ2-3,CASRLTGWSDTQYF,TGTGCCAGCAGACTCACAGGGTGGTCGGATACGCAGTATTTT
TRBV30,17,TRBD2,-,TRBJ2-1,CAWTPPLVCGGDNEQFF,TGTGCCTGGACCCCACCCTTGGTGTGCGGGGGGGACAATGAGCAGTTCTTC
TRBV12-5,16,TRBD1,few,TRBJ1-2,CASGFMVDRSIYGYTF,TGTGCTAGTGGTTTTATGGTGGACAGGTCCATTTATGGCTACACCTTC